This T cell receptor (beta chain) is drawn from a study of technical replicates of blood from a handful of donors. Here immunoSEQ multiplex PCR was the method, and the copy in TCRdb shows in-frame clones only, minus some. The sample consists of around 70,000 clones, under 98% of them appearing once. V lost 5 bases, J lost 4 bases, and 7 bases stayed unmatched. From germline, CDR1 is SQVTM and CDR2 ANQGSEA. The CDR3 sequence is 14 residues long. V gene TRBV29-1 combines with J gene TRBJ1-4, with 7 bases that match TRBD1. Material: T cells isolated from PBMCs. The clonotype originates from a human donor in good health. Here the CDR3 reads CSVSAGGGNEKLFF. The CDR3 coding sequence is TGCAGCGTTTCCGCAGGGGGAGGTAATGAAAAACTGTTTTTT.